This section outlines one T cell receptor beta chain sequence together with its context. Across over 20 US areas, participants ranged in age from about 18 to 89 years. Two consecutive negative NP/OP PCR tests, clearance, or resolved symptoms defined Cohort 3 recovery. This specimen comes from a study of blood T cell repertoires in COVID-19. The overall study: Sample material is recorded as cDNA or gDNA derived from T cells, B-cell-depleted T cells, or PBMCs.

Original analysis: Scientists estimated how many nucleated cells there were by amplifying reference gene primers. Libraries were prepared by immunoSEQ multiplex PCR; TCRdb keeps only in-frame clonotypes and omits some of them. V, J and clone size were drawn from that table, and D and trimming were deduced from the DNA. The table has approximately 140,000 clones, 75% to 90% seen once. V was cut by 5 bases and J by 5 bases, with 12 bases left in between. The CDR3 totals 13 residues. CDR1 is LNHDA, CDR2 SQIVND, per germline (reference sequence). The specimen sequenced was PBMCs or T cells enriched from blood (not recorded which). The J gene is TRBJ1-2, the V gene TRBV19, with D perhaps TRBD1 (5 bases). This clonotype was obtained from a woman between 50 and 59 years old who had recovered from COVID-19. The CDR3 region has the DNA TGTGCCAGTAGTCCTCAGGGTTTTTATGGCTACACCTTC. Protein product: CASSPQGFYGYTF.